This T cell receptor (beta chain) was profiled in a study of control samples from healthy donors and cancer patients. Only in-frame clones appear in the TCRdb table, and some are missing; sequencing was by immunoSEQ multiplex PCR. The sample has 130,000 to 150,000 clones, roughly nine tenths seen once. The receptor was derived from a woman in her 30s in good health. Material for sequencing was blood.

The CDR3 nucleotides are TGTGCCACCTCAAGATGGGAGAACACTGAAGCTTTCTTT. It encodes CATSRWENTEAFF. This rearrangement joins TRBV28 to TRBJ1-1; D gene ambiguous. This CDR3 comprises 13 residues. V was shortened by 10 bases and J by 1 base, with 13 bases between the two germline ends. Per germline, CDR1 MDHEN and CDR2 SYDVKM.